This TCR beta chain derives from a study of cytomegalovirus exposure and HLA in healthy donors. Germline V gene lookup returns CDR1 MNHNS and CDR2 SASEGT. CDR3 length: 13 amino acids. V lost 6 bases, J lost 11 bases, and 5 bases stayed unmatched. Researchers ran the PCR with 60 Vbeta and 13 Jbeta primers. Generated by immunoSEQ multiplex PCR, the TCRdb table keeps only in-frame clones and is missing some. The profile shows around 98,000 clones, less than 70% of them singletons. The chain joins TRBV6-1 to TRBJ2-7; TRBD2 matches 15 bases. Input material: PBMCs. The TCR was taken from a female donor in good health and CMV-seronegative. CDR3 amino acids: CASRGTSGRTKYF. CDR3 sequence (DNA): TGTGCCAGCAGAGGGACTAGCGGGAGGACTAAGTACTTC.